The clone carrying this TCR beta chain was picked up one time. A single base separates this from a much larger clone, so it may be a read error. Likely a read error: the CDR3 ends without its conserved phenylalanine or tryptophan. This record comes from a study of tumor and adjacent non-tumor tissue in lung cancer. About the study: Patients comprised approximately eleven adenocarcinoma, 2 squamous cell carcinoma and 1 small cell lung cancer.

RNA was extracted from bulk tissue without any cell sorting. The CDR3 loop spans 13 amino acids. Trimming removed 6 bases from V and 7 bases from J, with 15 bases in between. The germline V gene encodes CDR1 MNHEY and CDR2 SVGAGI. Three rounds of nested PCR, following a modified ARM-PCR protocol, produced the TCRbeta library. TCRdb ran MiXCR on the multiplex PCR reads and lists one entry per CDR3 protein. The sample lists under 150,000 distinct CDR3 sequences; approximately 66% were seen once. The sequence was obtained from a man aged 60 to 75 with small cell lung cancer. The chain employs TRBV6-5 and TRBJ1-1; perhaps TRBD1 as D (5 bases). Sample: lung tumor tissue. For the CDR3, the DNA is TGTGCCAGCAGGTCTTATTTGGGGGTTGAAGCTTTCGTT. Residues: CASRSYLGVEAFV.